A single sample is the source of the 14 T cell receptor beta chains below, sequenced in a study of CD8 T cells in Susac syndrome. RNA totalling about 0.45 to 1 ug underwent reverse transcription with random hexamers. TCRdb re-analysed the immunoSEQ multiplex PCR reads in MiXCR, keeping a single row per CDR3 protein. The sample consists of more than 95,000 distinct CDR3 sequences, more than 80% of them appearing once. Sequencing was performed on CD8+ T cells from PBMCs. The receptor source for this set is a human donor with multiple sclerosis.

V and J are TRBV20-1 and TRBJ2-2; D is undetermined. V was trimmed by 0 bases and J by 2 bases, leaving 4 bases between them. CDR1 is DFQATT, CDR2 SNEGSKA, per germline (reference sequence). CDR3 length: 13 amino acids. CDR3 protein: CSARDLNTGELFF. The CDR3 coding sequence is TGCAGTGCTAGAGATTTAAACACCGGGGAGCTGTTTTTT.

This clonotype was counted a single time. V is TRBV9 and J is TRBJ2-2; tentatively, D is TRBD1 or TRBD2 (7 bases each). Between the trimmed V and J ends, which lost 3 bases and 4 bases, there was a span of 16 bases. There are 16 residues in the CDR3. The germline gives CDR1 SGDLS, CDR2 YYNGEE. Here the CDR3 reads CASSGTDREGTGELFF. DNA of the CDR3: TGTGCCAGCAGCGGAACAGACAGGGAGGGCACCGGGGAGCTGTTTTTT.

The V gene is TRBV7-9, the J gene TRBJ1-5, with D possibly being TRBD1 (5 bases). V lost 4 bases, J lost 8 bases, and 9 bases lay in between. The CDR3 totals 12 residues. Per germline, CDR1 SEHNR and CDR2 FQNEAQ (reference sequence). The CDR3, as DNA: TGTGCCAGCAGCTCCGACAGTAAGCCCCAGCATTTT. Protein: CASSSDSKPQHF.

The chain couples TRBV20-1 to TRBJ2-1; the match to TRBD1 covers 7 bases. This CDR3 region has 13 residues. Germline lookup yields CDR1 DFQATT and CDR2 SNEGSKA (reference sequence). V lost 5 bases, J lost 6 bases, and 7 bases stayed unmatched. CDR3 DNA: TGCAGTGCTCCCAAGGGGGACAGCAATGAGCAGTTCTTC. This gives the protein CSAPKGDSNEQFF.

The chain is built from TRBV29-1 and TRBJ2-1; 11 bases are a match to TRBD2. The CDR3 runs 12 residues. CDR1 and CDR2 (germline): SQVTM, ANQGSEA. The J segment lost 7 bases and the V segment lost 7 bases, leaving 3 bases of the junction unmatched. In DNA form, the CDR3 reads TGCAGCGCCATAGCGGGAGGGAATGAGCAGTTCTTC. Translating it yields CSAIAGGNEQFF.

The chain carries TRBV2 and TRBJ2-7; D call uncertain. This CDR3 has 12 residues. Trimming stripped 3 bases from V and 2 bases from J, with 5 bases between. Per germline, CDR1 SNHLY and CDR2 FYNNEI. CDR3 nucleotides: TGTGCCAGCAGTGATACTACCTACGAGCAGTACGTC. Protein product: CASSDTTYEQYV.

The chain joins TRBV21-1 to TRBJ2-1; TRBD1, the table's D call, lacks a check against the DNA. TRBV21-1 is listed as a pseudogene. CDR3 length: 15 residues. The CDR3 sequence is CASSKMFGQFDEQFF. Here the CDR3 DNA reads TGTGCCAGCAGCAAAATGTTCGGACAGTTCGATGAGCAGTTCTTC.

This chain links TRBV11-2 with TRBJ2-7; the match to TRBD2 covers 8 bases. There are 16 residues in the CDR3. Looked up from germline, CDR1 is SGHAT and CDR2 is FQNNGV. Trimming removed 1 base from V and 3 bases from J; junction bases left unmatched: 8. CDR3 loop: CASSLALAGFFYEQYV. In DNA form, the CDR3 reads TGTGCCAGCAGCTTAGCTCTAGCGGGCTTTTTCTACGAGCAGTACGTC.

This chain connects TRBV19 to TRBJ1-3; tentatively, D is TRBD1 (5 bases). The CDR3 is made up of 15 amino acids. CDR1 and CDR2 (germline): LNHDA, SQIVND (reference sequence). Trimming pared 9 bases from V and 4 bases from J, leaving 19 bases between. In DNA form, the CDR3 reads TGTGCCAGCGCAGCGGCAGGGAGCCCCGGAAACACCATATATTTT. This codes for CASAAAGSPGNTIYF.

This clonotype was picked up one time. The chain's CDR3 is CSASALGGSYNEQFF. CDR3 nucleotides: TGCAGTGCTAGCGCACTGGGGGGCTCCTACAATGAGCAGTTCTTC. The genes are TRBV20-1 and TRBJ2-1; maybe TRBD2 (6 bases). Germline V lookup: CDR1 DFQATT, CDR2 SNEGSKA (reference sequence). V was clipped by 3 bases and J by 0 bases, with 12 bases between them. CDR3 size: 15 residues.

The CDR3 is CSVATGSWGTEAFF. DNA of the CDR3: TGCAGCGTCGCCACAGGGTCCTGGGGCACTGAAGCTTTCTTT. The V call is TRBV29-1, the J call TRBJ1-1; D possibly corresponds to TRBD1 (6 bases). V lost 6 bases to trimming and J lost 4 bases, with 18 bases between them. CDR1 is SQVTM and CDR2 is ANQGSEA in the germline V gene. This CDR3 is 14 amino acids long. The variable domain in full, completed from reference TRBV29-1 and TRBJ1-1, reads SAVISQKPSRDICQRGTSLTIQCQVDSQVTMMFWYRQQPGQSLTLIATANQGSEATYESGFVIDKFPISRPNLTFSTLTVSNMSPEDSSIYLCSVATGSWGTEAFFGQGTRLTVV.

The chain carries TRBV7-8 and TRBJ2-7, with D perhaps matching TRBD2 (5 bases). The germline CDR1 and CDR2 sequences are SGHVS and FQNEAQ. The CDR3 is 13 amino acids. Trimming removed 11 bases from V and 0 bases from J, with 14 bases in between. The chain's CDR3 is CAASPGSSYEQYF. CDR3 bases: TGTGCCGCCTCCCCGGGGAGCTCCTACGAGCAGTACTTC.

V is TRBV13 and J is TRBJ1-2, with TRBD1 as a possible D gene (5 bases). Trimming removed 0 bases from V and 3 bases from J, with 8 bases in between. The CDR3 runs 14 residues. Germline CDR1 reads PRHDT; CDR2 reads FYEKMQ (reference sequence). The CDR3: CASSLGDNYYGYTF. The DNA for the CDR3 is TGTGCCAGCAGCTTAGGGGACAACTACTATGGCTACACCTTC. Full variable domain (outside the CDR3, taken from reference TRBV13 and TRBJ1-2): AAGVIQSPRHLIKEKRETATLKCYPIPRHDTVYWYQQGPGQDPQFLISFYEKMQSDKGSIPDRFSAQQFSDYHSELNMSSLELGDSALYFCASSLGDNYYGYTFGSGTRLTVV.

The genes are TRBV29-1 and TRBJ2-1; possibly TRBD2 for D (7 bases). CDR3 length equals 15 residues. The germline V gene encodes CDR1 SQVTM and CDR2 ANQGSEA. Trimming stripped 6 bases from V and 1 base from J, with 16 bases between. The CDR3 sequence is CSVAGRGASYNEQFF. The CDR3, as DNA: TGCAGCGTAGCGGGGAGGGGGGCATCCTACAATGAGCAGTTCTTC.